This T cell receptor beta chain was recorded in a study of T cell responses to AZD1222 COVID-19 vaccine. The study's findings and limits: Clonal diversity was possibly underestimated; the donors were predominantly white British and more often female. Spike-specific TCRs gained breadth and depth after people received two AZD1222 doses. Close to half of all spike-specific TCRs reportedly target regions of the variants that are unmutated.

On this clone: The antigen is undetermined.

Germline V CDR1 and CDR2: LGHDT, YNNKEL (reference sequence). The V end was cut by 1 base, the J end by 7 bases, with 14 bases between. The CDR3 covers 15 residues. Produced via immunoSEQ multiplex PCR; TCRdb's table is partial and in-frame only. The sample includes around 160,000 clones, just over 90% of them seen just once. This sequence originates from an adult in good health. The chain combines TRBV3-1 (or the pseudogene TRBV3-2) with TRBJ2-1, with a possible D match to TRBD1 (6 bases). The sample in question was peripheral blood, obtained on day 0 of MenACWY control vaccination. CDR3 sequence: CASSQAGKRGNEQFF. CDR3 DNA sequence: TGTGCCAGCAGCCAAGCGGGTAAGAGGGGGAATGAGCAGTTCTTC.